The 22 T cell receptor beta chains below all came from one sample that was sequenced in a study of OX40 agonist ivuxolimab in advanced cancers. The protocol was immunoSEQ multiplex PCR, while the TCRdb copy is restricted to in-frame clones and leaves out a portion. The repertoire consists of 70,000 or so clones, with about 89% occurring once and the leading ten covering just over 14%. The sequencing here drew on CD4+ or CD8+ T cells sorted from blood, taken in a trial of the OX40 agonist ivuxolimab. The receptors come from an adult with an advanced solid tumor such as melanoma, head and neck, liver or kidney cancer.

This chain's CDR3 is CASSLVQGHNEQFF. The CDR3, as DNA: TGTGCCAGCAGCTTGGTGCAGGGTCACAATGAGCAGTTCTTC. This chain uses TRBV5-8 with TRBJ2-1; weak D call: TRBD1 (5 bases). Trimming stripped 0 bases from V and 5 bases from J, with 9 bases between. Germline CDR1 and CDR2: SGHTS and YDEGEE. The CDR3 spans 14 residues.

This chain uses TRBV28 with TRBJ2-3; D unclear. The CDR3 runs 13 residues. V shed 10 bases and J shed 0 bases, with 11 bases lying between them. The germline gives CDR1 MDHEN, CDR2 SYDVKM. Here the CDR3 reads CANSGPSTDTQYF. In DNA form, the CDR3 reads TGTGCCAACTCAGGACCTAGCACAGATACGCAGTATTTT.

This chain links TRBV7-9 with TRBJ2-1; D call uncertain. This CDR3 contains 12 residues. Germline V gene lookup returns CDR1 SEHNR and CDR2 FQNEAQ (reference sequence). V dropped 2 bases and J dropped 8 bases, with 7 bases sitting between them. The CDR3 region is CASSLSQDEQFF. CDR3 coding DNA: TGTGCCAGCAGCTTATCGCAAGATGAGCAGTTCTTC.

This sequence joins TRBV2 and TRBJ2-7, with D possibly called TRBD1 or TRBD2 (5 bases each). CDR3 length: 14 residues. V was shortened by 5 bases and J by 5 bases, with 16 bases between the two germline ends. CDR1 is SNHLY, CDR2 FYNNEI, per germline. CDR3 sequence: CASSTGTYIHEQYF. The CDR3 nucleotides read TGTGCCAGCAGTACCGGGACCTATATTCACGAGCAGTACTTC.

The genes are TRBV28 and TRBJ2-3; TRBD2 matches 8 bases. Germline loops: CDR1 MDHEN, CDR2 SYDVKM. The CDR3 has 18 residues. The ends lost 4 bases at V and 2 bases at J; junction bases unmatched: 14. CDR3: CASSSPGGRESFTDTQYF. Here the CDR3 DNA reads TGTGCCAGCAGTTCCCCGGGGGGGCGGGAGAGTTTCACAGATACGCAGTATTTT.

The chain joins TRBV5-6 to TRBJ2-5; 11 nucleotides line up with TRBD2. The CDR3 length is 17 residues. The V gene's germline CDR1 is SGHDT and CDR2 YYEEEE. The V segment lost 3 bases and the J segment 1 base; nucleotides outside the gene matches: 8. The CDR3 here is CASSSYGTSGAQETQYF. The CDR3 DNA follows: TGTGCCAGCAGCTCCTACGGGACTAGCGGAGCCCAAGAGACCCAGTACTTC. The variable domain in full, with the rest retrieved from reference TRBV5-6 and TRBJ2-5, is DAGVTQSPTHLIKTRGQQVTLRCSPKSGHDTVSWYQQALGQGPQFIFQYYEEEERQRGNFPDRFSGHQFPNYSSELNVNALLLGDSALYLCASSSYGTSGAQETQYFGPGTRLLVL.

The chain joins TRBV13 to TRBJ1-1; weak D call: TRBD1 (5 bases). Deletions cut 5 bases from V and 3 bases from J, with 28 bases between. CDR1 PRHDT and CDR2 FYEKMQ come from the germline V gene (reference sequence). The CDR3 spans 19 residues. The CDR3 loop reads CASSLASVGVSRADTEAFF. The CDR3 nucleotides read TGTGCCAGCAGCCTAGCCTCTGTGGGGGTATCTCGTGCGGACACTGAAGCTTTCTTT. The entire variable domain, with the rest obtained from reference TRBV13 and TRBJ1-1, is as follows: AAGVIQSPRHLIKEKRETATLKCYPIPRHDTVYWYQQGPGQDPQFLISFYEKMQSDKGSIPDRFSAQQFSDYHSELNMSSLELGDSALYFCASSLASVGVSRADTEAFFGQGTRLTVV.

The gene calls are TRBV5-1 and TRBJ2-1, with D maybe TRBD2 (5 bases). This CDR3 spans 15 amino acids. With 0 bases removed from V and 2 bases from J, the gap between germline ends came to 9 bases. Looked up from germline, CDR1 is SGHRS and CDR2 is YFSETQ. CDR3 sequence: CASSLVAGTYNEQFF. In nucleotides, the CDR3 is TGCGCCAGCAGCTTGGTCGCGGGTACCTACAATGAGCAGTTCTTC.

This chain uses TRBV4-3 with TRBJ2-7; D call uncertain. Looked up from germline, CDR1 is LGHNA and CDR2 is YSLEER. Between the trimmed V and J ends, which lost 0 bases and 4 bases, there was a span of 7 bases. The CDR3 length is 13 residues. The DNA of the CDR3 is TGCGCCAGCAGCCAAGATGTCTTTTACGAGCAGTACTTC. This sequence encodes CASSQDVFYEQYF.

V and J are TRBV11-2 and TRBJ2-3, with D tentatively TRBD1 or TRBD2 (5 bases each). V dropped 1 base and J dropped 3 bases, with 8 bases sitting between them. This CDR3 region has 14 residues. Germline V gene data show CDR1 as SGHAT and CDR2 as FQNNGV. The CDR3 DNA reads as TGTGCCAGCAGCTTAGGGGGGTATACAGATACGCAGTATTTT. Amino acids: CASSLGGYTDTQYF.

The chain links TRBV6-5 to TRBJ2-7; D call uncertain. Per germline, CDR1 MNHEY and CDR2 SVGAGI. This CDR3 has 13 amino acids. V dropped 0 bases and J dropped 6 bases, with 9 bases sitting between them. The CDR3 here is CASSYSSVGEQYF. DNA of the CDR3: TGTGCCAGCAGTTACTCGAGTGTGGGCGAGCAGTACTTC.

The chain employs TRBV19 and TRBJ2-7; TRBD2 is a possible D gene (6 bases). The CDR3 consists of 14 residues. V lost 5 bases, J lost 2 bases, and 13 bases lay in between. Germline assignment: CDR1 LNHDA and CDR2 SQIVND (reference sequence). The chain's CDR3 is CASSPQDYPYEQYF. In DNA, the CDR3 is TGTGCCAGTAGTCCTCAGGACTATCCCTACGAGCAGTACTTC.

The CDR3 coding sequence is TGTGCCAGCAGCCGACCGATGAGAGGGGACGAGCAGTACTTC. Its protein is CASSRPMRGDEQYF. V and J are TRBV11-2 and TRBJ2-7; D may correspond to TRBD1 or TRBD2 (5 bases each). The CDR3 spans 14 residues. V was cut by 5 bases and J by 5 bases, with 16 bases left in between. Germline V lookup: CDR1 SGHAT, CDR2 FQNNGV.

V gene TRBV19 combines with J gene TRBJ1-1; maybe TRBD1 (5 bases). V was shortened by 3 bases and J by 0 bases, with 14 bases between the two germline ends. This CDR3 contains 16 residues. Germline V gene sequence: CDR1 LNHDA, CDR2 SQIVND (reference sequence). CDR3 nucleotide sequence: TGTGCCAGTAGTATGGGGGGATTGGGACTGAACACTGAAGCTTTCTTT. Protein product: CASSMGGLGLNTEAFF. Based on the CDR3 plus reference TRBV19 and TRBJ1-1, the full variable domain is DGGITQSPKYLFRKEGQNVTLSCEQNLNHDAMYWYRQDPGQGLRLIYYSQIVNDFQKGDIAEGYSVSREKKESFPLTVTSAQKNPTAFYLCASSMGGLGLNTEAFFGQGTRLTVV.

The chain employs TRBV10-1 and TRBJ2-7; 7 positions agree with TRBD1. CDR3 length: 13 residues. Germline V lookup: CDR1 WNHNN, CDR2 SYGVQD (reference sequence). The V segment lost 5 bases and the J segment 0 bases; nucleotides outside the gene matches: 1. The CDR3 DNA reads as TGCGCCAGCAGTACAGGGGACTCCTACGAGCAGTACTTC. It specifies CASSTGDSYEQYF.

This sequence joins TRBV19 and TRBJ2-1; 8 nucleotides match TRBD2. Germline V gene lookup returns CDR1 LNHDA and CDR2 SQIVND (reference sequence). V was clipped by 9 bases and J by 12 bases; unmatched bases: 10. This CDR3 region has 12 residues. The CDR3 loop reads CASSGGNRGQFF. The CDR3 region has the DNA TGTGCCAGCAGCGGGGGCAACAGAGGGCAGTTCTTC.

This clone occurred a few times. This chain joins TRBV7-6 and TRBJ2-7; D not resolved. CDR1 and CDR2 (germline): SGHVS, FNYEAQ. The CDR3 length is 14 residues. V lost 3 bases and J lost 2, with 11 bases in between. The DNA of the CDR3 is TGTGCCAGCAGCTTGATCAAACCTCCCTACGAGCAGTACTTC. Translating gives CASSLIKPPYEQYF.

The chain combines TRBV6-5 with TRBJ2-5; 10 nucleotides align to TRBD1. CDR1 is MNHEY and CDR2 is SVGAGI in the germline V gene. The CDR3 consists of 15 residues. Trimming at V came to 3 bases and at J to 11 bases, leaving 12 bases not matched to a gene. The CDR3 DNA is TGTGCCAGCAGTTATGACAGACAGGGGGCAGGGGAGCAGTACTTC. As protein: CASSYDRQGAGEQYF.

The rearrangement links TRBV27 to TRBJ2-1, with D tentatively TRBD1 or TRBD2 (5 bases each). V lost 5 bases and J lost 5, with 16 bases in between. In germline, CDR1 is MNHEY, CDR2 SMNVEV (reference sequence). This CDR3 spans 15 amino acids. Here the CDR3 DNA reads TGTGCCAGCAGTCCCAGGGAGTTTATCAACAATGAGCAGTTCTTC. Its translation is CASSPREFINNEQFF.

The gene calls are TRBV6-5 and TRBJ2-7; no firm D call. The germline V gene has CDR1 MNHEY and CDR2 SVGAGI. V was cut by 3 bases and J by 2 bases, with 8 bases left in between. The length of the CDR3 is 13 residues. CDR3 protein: CASSYDVTYEQYF. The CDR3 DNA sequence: TGTGCCAGCAGTTATGACGTCACCTACGAGCAGTACTTC.

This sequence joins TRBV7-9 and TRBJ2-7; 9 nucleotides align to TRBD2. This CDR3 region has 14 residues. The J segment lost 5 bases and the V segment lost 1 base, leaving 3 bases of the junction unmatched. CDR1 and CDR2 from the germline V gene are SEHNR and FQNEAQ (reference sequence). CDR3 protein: CASSLVLAGNEQYF. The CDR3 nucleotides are TGTGCCAGCAGCTTAGTCCTAGCGGGAAACGAGCAGTACTTC.

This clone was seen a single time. For the CDR3, the DNA is TGTGCCAGCAGCCCACTCAGCGGCCAAGAGACCCAGTACTTC. As protein: CASSPLSGQETQYF. V usage is TRBV7-8 and J usage is TRBJ2-5; TRBD2 is a possible D gene (5 bases). CDR1 is SGHVS and CDR2 is FQNEAQ in the germline V gene. V lost 5 bases and J 1 base, leaving 11 bases between the germline ends. CDR3 length equals 14 residues.